The 30 T cell receptor beta chains reported below all come from one sample, sequenced in a study of blood T cells in healthy people across ages. It was with a sample-barcoded 5' primer and a J-beta primer mix that a second PCR of roughly 6 to 12 cycles was run. TCRdb re-called the 5' RACE reads through MiXCR, storing one row per CDR3 protein. The sample contains some 900,000 distinct CDR3 sequences, about 48% of which appear only once. Sequencing used blood. Every receptor here comes from a man younger than 45 in good health.

This clonotype turned up a few times. The chain carries TRBV21-1 and TRBJ2-1. TRBV21-1 is deemed a pseudogene. This CDR3 is 15 amino acids long. This chain's CDR3 is CASSKVFPPGNEQFF. The CDR3 DNA follows: TGTGCCAGCAGCAAAGTCTTTCCCCCTGGCAATGAGCAGTTCTTC.

This clonotype has a count of ten or more. The chain employs TRBV4-1 and TRBJ1-4; D ambiguous. The CDR3 has 15 amino acids. Germline CDR1 is MGHRA and CDR2 is YSYEKL. V was trimmed by 4 bases and J by 5 bases, leaving 14 bases between them. Here the CDR3 reads CASSLMVRRNEKLFF. The CDR3, as DNA: TGCGCCAGCAGCCTAATGGTCCGAAGAAATGAAAAACTGTTTTTT.

This clonotype appeared a few times. This chain connects TRBV3-1 to TRBJ1-2; tentatively, D is TRBD1 (5 bases). V was cut by 1 base and J by 4 bases, with 13 bases left in between. Germline lookup yields CDR1 LGHDT and CDR2 YNNKEL (reference sequence). The CDR3 is 15 residues long. The chain's CDR3 is CASSQATGTGYGYTF. CDR3 sequence (DNA): TGTGCCAGCAGCCAAGCAACGGGGACGGGCTATGGCTACACCTTC.

The chain carries TRBV10-3 and TRBJ2-4, with D tentatively TRBD1 (6 bases). The J call is uncertain, as TRBJ2-7 better fits the DNA end. Per the germline V gene, CDR1 is ENHRY and CDR2 is SYGVKD. The CDR3 loop spans 14 amino acids. The DNA of the CDR3 is TGTGCCATCGGTCCAGGGGCGAACCCCTACGAGCAGTACTTC. This translates into CAIGPGANPYEQYF.

This clonotype was counted a few times. This chain uses TRBV29-1 with TRBJ2-2; a possible D gene is TRBD1 (6 bases). The V and J ends lost 2 bases and 0 bases respectively, with 13 bases between them. Germline assignment: CDR1 SQVTM and CDR2 ANQGSEA. The CDR3 is made up of 16 amino acids. CDR3 coding DNA: TGCAGCGTTGAACAGCGTGGGACACCGAACACCGGGGAGCTGTTTTTT. Encoded protein: CSVEQRGTPNTGELFF.

In nucleotides, the CDR3 is TGTGCCTCGGGGGGGACCACCTACAATGAGCAGTTCTTC. Amino acids: CASGGTTYNEQFF. The rearrangement uses TRBV7-2 and TRBJ2-1; 8 bases line up with TRBD2. The V gene end was trimmed by 11 bases and the J gene end by 2 bases; junction bases not matched to a gene: 5. This CDR3 comprises 13 residues. The germline V gene encodes CDR1 SGHTA and CDR2 FQGNSA.

The rearrangement links TRBV2 to TRBJ1-2; D uncertain. Germline CDR1 reads SNHLY; CDR2 reads FYNNEI. The length of the CDR3 is 12 residues. V was cut by 7 bases and J by 4 bases, with 10 bases left in between. The CDR3 DNA is TGTGCCAGCAAATTTGACATCTATGGCTACACCTTC. The encoded protein is CASKFDIYGYTF.

This chain joins TRBV7-9 and TRBJ1-2, with 10 positions matching TRBD1. The CDR3 covers 15 residues. Germline-derived CDR1 and CDR2 are SEHNR and FQNEAQ (reference sequence). V was pared by 5 bases and J by 4 bases, with 7 bases of the junction left unmatched. The CDR3 nucleotides are TGTGCCAGCAGCCCGGGACAGGGGACTTCCTATGGCTACACCTTC. This translates into CASSPGQGTSYGYTF.

The table lists this clonotype with a few counts. The V gene is TRBV6-5, the J gene TRBJ1-6; no clear D gene. The V end lost 7 bases, the J end lost 4 bases, and 8 bases lay between the germline ends. The CDR3 extends over 13 amino acids. Germline assignment: CDR1 MNHEY and CDR2 SVGAGI. CDR3 DNA: TGTGCCAGCAAGTTACAATATAATTCACCCCTCCACTTT. This encodes CASKLQYNSPLHF.

This clonotype was picked up a small number of times. One end of the junction varies from germline; a read error may be responsible. The V call is TRBV6-1, the J call TRBJ1-2, with TRBD1 identical over 9 bases. Germline-derived CDR1 and CDR2 are MNHNS and SASEGT. This CDR3 has 15 residues. The chain's CDR3 is CASREGQGTTYGYTF. As DNA, the CDR3 is TGTGCCAGCAGAGAAGGACAGGGGACAACCTATGGCTACACCTTC.

The CDR3 region has the DNA TGCAGTGCTGCCGCGGACAGTTTCTACGAGCAGTACTTC. Translated: CSAAADSFYEQYF. V gene TRBV20-1 combines with J gene TRBJ2-7; D may be TRBD1 (6 bases). CDR1 and CDR2 from the germline V gene are DFQATT and SNEGSKA (reference sequence). The CDR3 is 13 amino acids. V lost 5 bases to trimming and J lost 3 bases, with 14 bases between them.

The V gene is TRBV7-3, the J gene TRBJ2-5; the match to TRBD2 covers 8 bases. Germline CDR1 is SGHTA and CDR2 is FQGTGA. V gave up 6 bases and J gave up 11 bases; unmatched junction bases: 23. The CDR3 is 17 amino acids. The CDR3: CASSFSPKERGFHEQYF. DNA of the CDR3: TGTGCCAGCAGTTTTTCGCCCAAGGAGCGGGGGTTCCATGAGCAGTACTTC.

The genes are TRBV7-9 and TRBJ1-1, with 8 bases aligning to TRBD1. Germline lookup yields CDR1 SEHNR and CDR2 FQNEAQ (reference sequence). The length of the CDR3 is 15 residues. J was trimmed by 1 base and V by 4 bases; bases with no gene match: 5. The CDR3 protein is CASSSKGQANTEAFF. The CDR3 DNA sequence: TGTGCCAGCAGCTCAAAGGGACAGGCGAACACTGAAGCTTTCTTT. Supplemented by reference TRBV7-9 and TRBJ1-1, the full variable domain reads DTGVSQNPRHKITKRGQNVTFRCDPISEHNRLYWYRQTLGQGPEFLTYFQNEAQLEKSRLLSDRFSAERPKGSFSTLEIQRTEQGDSAMYLCASSSKGQANTEAFFGQGTRLTVV.

The rearrangement links TRBV18 to TRBJ1-5; 7 nucleotides line up with TRBD1. The V and J ends lost 3 bases and 6 bases, in that order; junction bases with no gene match: 8. The V gene's germline CDR1 is KGHSH and CDR2 LQKENI. The CDR3 covers 15 residues. The CDR3 DNA sequence: TGTGCCAGCTCACCCCCGGGACAGTGGGGTCAGCCCCAGCATTTT. Translated, it gives CASSPPGQWGQPQHF.

This clonotype showed up just a few times. The rearrangement uses TRBV7-9 and TRBJ1-6; D call uncertain. V lost 4 bases to trimming and J lost 5 bases, with 9 bases between them. CDR3 length: 14 amino acids. CDR1 and CDR2 (germline): SEHNR, FQNEAQ (reference sequence). As DNA, the CDR3 is TGTGCCAGCAGCTCGTCAGAGGATAATTCACCCCTCCACTTT. Its translation: CASSSSEDNSPLHF.

As to this clonotype: The junction differs from germline at one of its ends, possibly a read error. V and J are TRBV20-1 and TRBJ1-5; a weak D match, TRBD1 (5 bases). This CDR3 has 13 amino acids. Germline values: CDR1 DFQATT, CDR2 SNEGSKA (reference sequence). The DNA of the CDR3 is TGCAGTGCTACGAGGGACGGCAATCCGCCCCAGCATTTT. Translated, it gives CSATRDGNPPQHF.

The chain combines TRBV10-3 with TRBJ2-7; 8 bases line up with TRBD1. This CDR3 is built from 12 residues. V lost 11 bases and J lost 2; bases outside the gene matches: 5. Germline CDR1 ENHRY, CDR2 SYGVKD. CDR3 sequence: CAAGQGPYEQYF. The CDR3 bases are TGTGCCGCCGGACAGGGTCCCTACGAGCAGTACTTC.

Only a few counts were recorded for this clonotype. The J gene is TRBJ1-2, the V gene TRBV28; 9 bases line up with TRBD1. The V gene end was trimmed by 6 bases and the J gene end by 9 bases; junction bases not matched to a gene: 8. Germline V gene lookup returns CDR1 MDHEN and CDR2 SYDVKM. The CDR3 covers 13 residues. The chain's CDR3 is CASRPPGQGSYTF. The CDR3 nucleotides read TGTGCCAGCAGACCCCCGGGACAGGGAAGCTACACCTTC.

The V and J genes are TRBV5-1 and TRBJ1-4, with a possible D match to TRBD1 (5 bases). Between the trimmed V and J ends, which lost 3 bases and 7 bases, there was a span of 16 bases. This CDR3 region has 15 residues. CDR1 and CDR2 from the germline V gene are SGHRS and YFSETQ. CDR3 in amino acids: CASSWAGGQGEKLFF. The CDR3 DNA reads TGCGCCAGCAGCTGGGCTGGCGGGCAGGGTGAAAAACTGTTTTTT.

V usage is TRBV5-4 and J usage is TRBJ1-1, with D tentatively TRBD1 (6 bases). This CDR3 spans 14 amino acids. V was cut by 5 bases and J by 3 bases, with 14 bases left in between. The germline gives CDR1 SGHNT, CDR2 YYREEE (reference sequence). CDR3 amino acids: CASSLGGRHTEAFF. Here the CDR3 DNA reads TGTGCCAGCAGTTTAGGGGGGAGGCACACTGAAGCTTTCTTT.

The J gene is TRBJ2-5, the V gene TRBV29-1; 8 bases are shared with TRBD1. This CDR3 spans 13 amino acids. The germline CDR1 and CDR2 sequences are SQVTM and ANQGSEA. Germline trimming cut 2 bases from V and 4 bases from J; bases unmatched to any gene: 3. For the CDR3, the DNA is TGCAGCGTTGAAAGGGACAGGCGAGAGACCCAGTACTTC. It encodes CSVERDRRETQYF.

The chain recombines TRBV2 with TRBJ2-4; possible D gene TRBD2, 6 bases. This CDR3 has 16 residues. With 6 bases removed from V and 0 bases from J, the gap between germline ends came to 15 bases. Germline V CDR1 and CDR2: SNHLY, FYNNEI. The CDR3 sequence: CASRSGLTLAKNIQYF. The CDR3 coding sequence is TGTGCCAGCAGATCGGGACTCACCCTAGCCAAAAACATTCAGTACTTC.

The chain has TRBV9 and TRBJ1-2; D call uncertain. V lost 0 bases to trimming and J lost 5 bases, with 8 bases between them. The CDR3 spans 13 residues. The V gene's germline CDR1 is SGDLS and CDR2 YYNGEE. In DNA, the CDR3 is TGTGCCAGCAGCGTAGTCCCCGGGTATGGCTACACCTTC. Amino acid sequence: CASSVVPGYGYTF.

This clonotype was counted a single time. V and J are TRBV5-1 and TRBJ2-1; D is uncertain. Trimming took 4 bases from V and 4 from J, leaving 12 bases between them. Germline V gene sequence: CDR1 SGHRS, CDR2 YFSETQ. The CDR3 extends over 14 amino acids. CDR3 sequence reads: CASSVAAEYNEQFF. DNA for the CDR3: TGCGCCAGCAGCGTGGCGGCGGAATACAATGAGCAGTTCTTC.

CDR3 bases: TGTGCCAGCAGTTACTCTTTCCACGAGCAGTACTTC. Translating it yields CASSYSFHEQYF. The chain couples TRBV6-5 to TRBJ2-7; D uncertain. The germline V gene has CDR1 MNHEY and CDR2 SVGAGI. Between the trimmed V and J ends, which lost 0 bases and 5 bases, there was a span of 5 bases. This CDR3 is 12 amino acids long.

The chain carries TRBV2 and TRBJ1-4, with 7 bases identical to TRBD1. The CDR3 has 15 amino acids. After removal of 4 bases from V and 7 bases from J, the junction contained 9 bases not matched to a gene. Germline lookup yields CDR1 SNHLY and CDR2 FYNNEI. In nucleotides, the CDR3 is TGTGCCAGCAGTGGACAGGGCCTCGGTGGTGAAAAACTGTTTTTT. Translating gives CASSGQGLGGEKLFF.

The genes are TRBV6-5 and TRBJ1-1, with 7 bases that match TRBD1. The CDR3 consists of 15 residues. Germline CDR1 reads MNHEY; CDR2 reads SVGAGI. V was pared by 2 bases and J by 3 bases, with 6 bases of the junction left unmatched. The CDR3 sequence is CASSYRTGAYTEAFF. CDR3 DNA sequence: TGTGCCAGCAGTTACCGGACAGGAGCCTACACTGAAGCTTTCTTT.

The rearrangement uses TRBV4-3 and TRBJ1-6, with D tentatively TRBD1 (6 bases). The CDR3 totals 17 residues. V was clipped by 0 bases and J by 10 bases, with 19 bases between them. The germline CDR1 and CDR2 sequences are LGHNA and YSLEER. In nucleotides, the CDR3 is TGCGCCAGCAGCCAAGATAATGGGGCAGGGGTCGACTCACCCCTCCACTTT. Protein sequence: CASSQDNGAGVDSPLHF.

The chain employs TRBV10-3 and TRBJ2-7, with TRBD1 matching 7 bases. CDR3 length: 16 residues. CDR1 is ENHRY and CDR2 is SYGVKD in the germline V gene. V shed 11 bases, J shed 0 bases, and the junction held 16 bases outside the gene matches. CDR3 in DNA: TGTGCCTACCCTCCCGTGACAGGGCTGTACTCCTACGAGCAGTACTTC. Protein: CAYPPVTGLYSYEQYF.

The chain couples TRBV24-1 to TRBJ2-3; maybe TRBD1 (6 bases). CDR1 is KGHDR, CDR2 SFDVKD, per germline. This CDR3 has 16 amino acids. V lost 6 bases, J lost 6 bases, and 21 bases lay in between. CDR3 nucleotides: TGTGCCACCAGTCGAGATGACAGGACCCACCCGGATACGCAGTATTTT. Protein: CATSRDDRTHPDTQYF.